This is a list of T cell receptor beta chains from one sample in a study of OX40 agonist ivuxolimab in advanced cancers. This table comes from immunoSEQ multiplex PCR, and its TCRdb copy is limited to in-frame clones, with some not included. The table has more than 25,000 clones, around 88% seen once; the top ten hold 25%. Sequencing was performed on CD4+ or CD8+ T cells sorted from blood, taken in a trial of the OX40 agonist ivuxolimab. These receptors were obtained from an adult with an advanced solid tumor such as melanoma, head and neck, liver or kidney cancer. Both conserved end residues are part of each CDR3. The D gene is left open where the match is weak. Not every row has a clone size; where given, it reads once, few, many or a size class.

j_call v_call clone_size d_call cdr3_nt cdr3_aa
TRBJ2-1 TRBV6-6 . . TGTGCCAGCAGTAGGGGTAGCGGAGGGGGCACCAATGAGCAGTTCTTC CASSRGSGGGTNEQFF
TRBJ1-1 TRBV5-7 . . TGTGCCAGCAGCTTCTATTTCCAAGGGGGGTCGGGCACTGAAGCTTTCTTT CASSFYFQGGSGTEAFF
TRBJ2-7 TRBV11-2 . TRBD1 TGTGCCAGCAGCGGACGGACAGGGAGGTACGAGCAGTACTTC CASSGRTGRYEQYF
TRBJ1-4 TRBV9 . . TGTGCCAGCAGCGTAGGCCAAGCAACTAATGAAAAACTGTTTTTT CASSVGQATNEKLFF
TRBJ2-1 TRBV7-8 . . TGTGCCAGCAGCTTAGTAGTGGGAGCAGGATACAATGAGCAGTTCTTC CASSLVVGAGYNEQFF
TRBJ1-3 TRBV7-8 . TRBD1 TGTGCCAGCAGCCTGACAGGGGGTGTTGGAAACACCATATATTTT CASSLTGGVGNTIYF
TRBJ2-7 TRBV30 once . TGTGCCTGGAGTAAGGGGACCGGGGCCTACGAGCAGTACTTC CAWSKGTGAYEQYF
TRBJ2-3 TRBV5-4 . . TGTGCCAGCAGCCTCGTCGCAGATACGCAGTATTTT CASSLVADTQYF
TRBJ2-7 TRBV9 . TRBD2 TGTGCCAGCAGCCCTAGCGGGGGGGTGTCCTACGAGCAGTACTTC CASSPSGGVSYEQYF
TRBJ1-2 TRBV4-2 few TRBD1 TGTGCCAGCAGCCAAATGTGGGGGACAGGTGAACATGGCTACACCTTC CASSQMWGTGEHGYTF
TRBJ1-5 TRBV6-1 . TRBD1 TGTGCCAGCAGTGGGATACAGGGGGCTGATCAGCCCCAGCATTTT CASSGIQGADQPQHF
TRBJ2-6 TRBV7-3 . . TGTGCCAGCAGTCCCATCCACAGGGCTGGGGCCAACGTCCTGACTTTC CASSPIHRAGANVLTF
TRBJ2-3 TRBV5-1 . TRBD2 TGCGCCAGCAGCTTTATGGGACTAGCGGCGGAAAAAGATACGCAGTATTTT CASSFMGLAAEKDTQYF
TRBJ2-7 TRBV30 few TRBD1 TGTGCCTGGAGGGGGGACAGCAATTACGAGCAGTACTTC CAWRGDSNYEQYF
TRBJ1-3 TRBV15 . . TGTGCCACCAGCAGAGATAGAGGGCGTGGAAACACCATATATTTT CATSRDRGRGNTIYF
TRBJ1-2 TRBV5-4 . . TGTGCCAGCAGCTCGGGTCGTCGGGATGGCTACACCTTC CASSSGRRDGYTF
TRBJ2-7 TRBV29-1 once . TGCAGCGTACGGGGGGGACAGACTTACGAGCAGTACTTC CSVRGGQTYEQYF
TRBJ2-7 TRBV2 . . TGTGCCAGCAAGGTGGGCTCGGGGGAGTCGGACGAGCAGTACTTC CASKVGSGESDEQYF
TRBJ1-4 TRBV28 . . TGTGCCAGCAGTTCAAGGGGTATTAATGAAAAACTGTTTTTT CASSSRGINEKLFF
TRBJ1-3 TRBV7-9 . . TGTGCCAGCAGCCCAGGACAGACTGGAAACACCATATATTTT CASSPGQTGNTIYF
TRBJ2-1 TRBV6-1 few . TGTGCCAGCACAATCGGGGATACCTACAATGAGCAGTTCTTC CASTIGDTYNEQFF
TRBJ2-3 TRBV5-7 . TRBD2 TGTGCCAGCAGCTTGGGGGCGGGAGGGCCGTCAGATACGCAGTATTTT CASSLGAGGPSDTQYF
TRBJ2-7 TRBV18 once . TGTGCCAGCTCACCAAGGTGGCGCGGGACCACGGACGAGCAGTACTTC CASSPRWRGTTDEQYF
TRBJ2-1 TRBV15 . TRBD2 TGTGCCACCAGCAGAGGACTAGCGGGACCAACTACCGATTTCAATGAGCAGTTCTTC CATSRGLAGPTTDFNEQFF
TRBJ2-3 TRBV6-5 . TRBD1 TGTGCCAGCAGCTCACAGGGGAGCACAGATACGCAGTATTTT CASSSQGSTDTQYF
TRBJ1-4 TRBV9 . . TGTGCCAGCAGCGTAGCACAGGGTGCGAATGAAAAACTGTTTTTT CASSVAQGANEKLFF
TRBJ2-1 TRBV13 . TRBD2 TGTGCCAGCAGCTTAGCGGGAGGGGAGTACAATGAGCAGTTCTTC CASSLAGGEYNEQFF
TRBJ1-2 TRBV5-1 . . TGCGCCAGCAGCATCTCCGGGTCCGATAACTATGGCTACACCTTC CASSISGSDNYGYTF
TRBJ1-4 TRBV7-9 . TRBD1 TGTGCCAGCAGCTTCCGACAGGGGGCAACTAATGAAAAACTGTTTTTT CASSFRQGATNEKLFF
TRBJ2-7 TRBV7-9 once TRBD2 TGTGCCAGCAGCCCTCGTAATAGCGGGAGTTCCTACGAGCAGTACTTC CASSPRNSGSSYEQYF
TRBJ1-6 TRBV6-5 . TRBD1 TGTGCCAGCAGTTATACAGGGGATCATTCACCCCTCCACTTT CASSYTGDHSPLHF
TRBJ2-1 TRBV7-9 . TRBD2 TGTGCCAGCAGCCGACAGACTAGCGGCCCCTCCAATGAGCAGTTCTTC CASSRQTSGPSNEQFF
TRBJ2-7 TRBV7-8 . . TGTGCCAGCAGCGCGCCTGGGATGGGGCAGCGCGAGCAGTACTTC CASSAPGMGQREQYF
TRBJ2-4 TRBV5-6 . . TGTGCCAGCAGTCCCGCGGCAGGAAAAAACATTCAGTACTTC CASSPAAGKNIQYF
TRBJ2-1 TRBV27 . TRBD2 TGTGCCAGCAGCCGAGGGACTAGCGGTTCCTACAATGAGCAGTTCTTC CASSRGTSGSYNEQFF
TRBJ2-1 TRBV5-1 . . TGCGCCAGCAGGTTTGGGAGGAGCTCCTACAATGAGCAGTTCTTC CASRFGRSSYNEQFF
TRBJ1-3 TRBV27 few TRBD1 TGTGCCAGACCGACAGGGGTCACTGGAAACACCATATATTTT CARPTGVTGNTIYF
TRBJ2-1 TRBV30 . . TGTGCCTGGACCGAGGCGGGACATGAGCAGTTCTTC CAWTEAGHEQFF
TRBJ2-6 TRBV7-3 once . TGTGCCAGCAGCATGTCGAAACGCTTACAAAGTCGGGCCAACGTCCTGACTTTC CASSMSKRLQSRANVLTF
TRBJ2-1 TRBV19 . . TGTGCCAGTAGTACTAGCGGAGGGGGTACGTATGAGCAGTTCTTC CASSTSGGGTYEQFF
TRBJ1-5 TRBV10-1 . . TGCGCCAGCAGGGGGCATCAGCCCCAGCATTTT CASRGHQPQHF
TRBJ2-1 TRBV7-6 . . TGTGCCAGCAGCTTAGCGTCTGGAAATGAGCAGTTCTTC CASSLASGNEQFF
TRBJ1-1 TRBV28 . . TGTGCCAGCAGTTTGGGGAGTGAAGCTTTCTTT CASSLGSEAFF
TRBJ2-1 TRBV9 . . TGTGCCAGCAGCGTAGGCTCAGGGGTTTCCTACAATGAGCAGTTCTTC CASSVGSGVSYNEQFF
TRBJ2-7 TRBV10-1 . . TGCGCCAGCAGTAAGGGGGTAGGGGGCTCCTACGAGCAGTACTTC CASSKGVGGSYEQYF